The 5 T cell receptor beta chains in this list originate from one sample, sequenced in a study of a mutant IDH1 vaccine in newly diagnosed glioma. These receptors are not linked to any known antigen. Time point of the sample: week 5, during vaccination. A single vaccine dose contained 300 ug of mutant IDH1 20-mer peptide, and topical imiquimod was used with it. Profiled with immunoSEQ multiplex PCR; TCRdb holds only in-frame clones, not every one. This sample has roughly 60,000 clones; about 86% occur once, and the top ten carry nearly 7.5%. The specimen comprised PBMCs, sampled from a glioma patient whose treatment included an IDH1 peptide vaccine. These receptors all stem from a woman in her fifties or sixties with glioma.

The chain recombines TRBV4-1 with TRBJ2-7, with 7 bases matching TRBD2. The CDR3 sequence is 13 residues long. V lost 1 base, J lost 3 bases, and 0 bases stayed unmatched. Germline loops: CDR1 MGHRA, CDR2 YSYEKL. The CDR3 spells CASSQGGSYEQYF. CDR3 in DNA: TGCGCCAGCAGCCAAGGCGGGAGCTACGAGCAGTACTTC.

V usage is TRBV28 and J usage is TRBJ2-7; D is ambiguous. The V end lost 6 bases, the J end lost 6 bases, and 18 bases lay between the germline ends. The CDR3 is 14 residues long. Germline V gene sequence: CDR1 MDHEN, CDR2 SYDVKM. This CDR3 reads CASSLHSGGGEQYF. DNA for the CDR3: TGTGCCAGCAGCCTCCACTCCGGTGGTGGCGAGCAGTACTTC.

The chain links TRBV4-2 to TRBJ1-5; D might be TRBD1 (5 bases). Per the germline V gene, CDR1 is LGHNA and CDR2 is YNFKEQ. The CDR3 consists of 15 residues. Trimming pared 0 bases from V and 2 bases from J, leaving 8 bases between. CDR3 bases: TGTGCCAGCAGCCAAGAAGGGGCCGGCAATCAGCCCCAGCATTTT. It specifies CASSQEGAGNQPQHF.

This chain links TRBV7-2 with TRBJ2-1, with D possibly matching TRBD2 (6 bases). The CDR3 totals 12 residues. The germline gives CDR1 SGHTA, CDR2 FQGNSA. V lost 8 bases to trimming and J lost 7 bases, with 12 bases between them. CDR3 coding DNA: TGTGCCAGCGGAGGGCGGATAAATGAGCAGTTCTTC. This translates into CASGGRINEQFF.

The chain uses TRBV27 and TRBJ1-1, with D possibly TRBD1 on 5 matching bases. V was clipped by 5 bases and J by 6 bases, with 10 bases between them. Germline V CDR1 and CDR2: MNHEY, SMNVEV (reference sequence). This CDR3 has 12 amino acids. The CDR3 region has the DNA TGTGCCAGCAGTCCCGGGGGTTCTGAAGCTTTCTTT. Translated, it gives CASSPGGSEAFF.